Presented here are 5 T cell receptor beta chains from one specimen sequenced in a study of blood T cells in healthy people across ages (dated by TCRdb to the mid-2010s). Library generation was performed with 5' RACE. Data came from an Illumina HiSeq 2500. A second PCR of roughly 7 to 11 cycles was performed with a sample-barcoded 5' primer and a J-beta primer mix. TCRdb reprocessed the public reads (quality trimming at Q25 with fastp, clone calling with MiXCR) and kept in-frame beta chains. Every distinct CDR3 protein forms one entry, paired with its most common genes and DNA. Within this sample are 600,000 to 850,000 distinct CDR3 sequences, with approximately 43% of them counted one time only. The biggest ten clones account for 20% to 25% of the sample. The specimen sequenced was blood. The receptors stem from a woman in her sixties in good health.

A remark on this clonotype: A much larger clone lies a single base off, so this may be a read error. The V call is TRBV4-3, the J call TRBJ2-7, with TRBD2 identical over 7 bases. From germline, CDR1 is LGHNA and CDR2 YSLEER. J gave up 5 bases and V 4 bases, and 11 bases lay outside the gene matches. The CDR3 length is 15 residues. This CDR3 is CASSPRPAGCHEQYF. In nucleotides, the CDR3 is TGCGCCAGCAGCCCCAGGCCAGCGGGATGCCACGAGCAGTACTTC.

A few counts support this clonotype. The CDR3 protein is CASRRGGGEQFF. CDR3 nucleotides: TGTGCCAGCAGGCGCGGGGGTGGTGAGCAGTTCTTC. This chain links TRBV27 with TRBJ2-1, with 7 bases that match TRBD2. The CDR3 has 12 residues. Trimming took 6 bases from V and 9 from J; bases not matched to a gene: 5. Germline lookup yields CDR1 MNHEY and CDR2 SMNVEV (reference sequence).

This clonotype was detected a few times. The rearrangement uses TRBV7-2 and TRBJ2-1; either TRBD1 or TRBD2 may fit D (5 bases each). Germline loops: CDR1 SGHTA, CDR2 FQGNSA. The CDR3 extends over 13 amino acids. Trimming cost V 6 bases and J 7 bases, with 13 bases left between them. CDR3 DNA: TGTGCCAGCAGTTCGATGAGGGGTAATGAGCAGTTCTTC. Translating it yields CASSSMRGNEQFF.

As for this clonotype: This sequence may be a read error, since a much larger clone differs from it by one base. V gene TRBV9 combines with J gene TRBJ2-3; D unclear. The germline gives CDR1 SGDLS, CDR2 YYNGEE. CDR3 length: 13 amino acids. V was pared by 3 bases and J by 1 base, with 6 bases between. The CDR3 sequence is CASSGLGTDTQYF. In DNA, the CDR3 is TGTGCCAGCAGCGGGCTCGGCACAGATACGCAGTATTTT.

The chain recombines TRBV7-3 with TRBJ2-6; D may be TRBD1 (6 bases). The V gene lost 5 bases and the J gene lost 1 base, with 24 bases spanning the gap. CDR1 SGHTA and CDR2 FQGTGA come from the germline V gene. This CDR3 is built from 20 residues. CDR3 sequence (DNA): TGTGCCAGCAGCCCCCTGGCAGGGGCGATCGTCCCTTCTGGGGCCAACGTCCTGACTTTC. Its translation is CASSPLAGAIVPSGANVLTF.